These 25 T cell receptor beta chains originate from one sample sequenced in a study of CD8+ T cells in alopecia areata. cDNA reverse transcribed from extracted RNA served as the sequencing template. Measured with immunoSEQ multiplex PCR; TCRdb has only the in-frame clones, and not every one. Seen here are about 100,000 clones, about 61% observed once, and the top ten hold about 17%. Documented treatment: oral pan-JAK inhibitor, 5-10 mg twice daily. The sample in question was CD8+ T cells sorted from blood, obtained at roughly week 55, from a patient treated with tofacitinib. These receptor sequences come from a human donor with alopecia areata.

This clone was found a few times. The V call is TRBV29-1, the J call TRBJ2-1; perhaps TRBD1 as D (7 bases). Germline assignment: CDR1 SQVTM and CDR2 ANQGSEA. The ends were cut back, 3 bases at V and 8 bases at J, with 11 bases in the middle. This CDR3 has 12 residues. The CDR3 is CSVEEGADEQFF. CDR3 in DNA: TGCAGCGTTGAGGAGGGGGCGGATGAGCAGTTCTTC.

The chain couples TRBV2 to TRBJ1-5, with 8 bases lining up with TRBD1. V dropped 7 bases and J dropped 7; count of bases not matched to a gene: 12. This CDR3 spans 15 amino acids. The germline V gene has CDR1 SNHLY and CDR2 FYNNEI. The CDR3 bases are TGTGCCAGCACAAACGGACAGGGCCTGGGGCAGCCCCAGCATTTT. Protein: CASTNGQGLGQPQHF.

This clone was picked up one time. The chain employs TRBV7-9 and TRBJ2-5; tentatively, D is TRBD2 (5 bases). The CDR3 contains 17 residues. The germline V gene encodes CDR1 SEHNR and CDR2 FQNEAQ (reference sequence). With 5 bases removed from V and 4 bases from J, the gap between germline ends came to 23 bases. CDR3 protein: CASSPSTTRQATETQYF. In DNA, the CDR3 is TGTGCCAGCAGCCCCTCAACCACTAGGCAGGCGACAGAGACCCAGTACTTC.

The chain uses TRBV5-1 and TRBJ1-2; 7 nucleotides align to TRBD1. In germline, CDR1 is SGHRS, CDR2 YFSETQ. The V gene end was trimmed by 0 bases and the J gene end by 6 bases; junction bases not matched to a gene: 5. This CDR3 region has 14 residues. The CDR3 sequence is CASSLGQGRNGYTF. In DNA form, the CDR3 reads TGCGCCAGCAGCTTGGGACAGGGTCGAAATGGCTACACCTTC.

V usage is TRBV11-1 and J usage is TRBJ1-4; D is uncertain. The CDR3 runs 15 residues. Deletions cut 3 bases from V and 0 bases from J, with 8 bases between. Germline values: CDR1 SGHAT, CDR2 FQDESV (reference sequence). The CDR3 region has the DNA TGTGCCAGCAGCTTGACGACGGCAACTAATGAAAAACTGTTTTTT. It is translated as CASSLTTATNEKLFF.

This chain uses TRBV5-1 with TRBJ2-4; D possibly corresponds to TRBD1 (6 bases). V was cut by 4 bases and J by 7 bases, with 24 bases left in between. CDR1 and CDR2 from the germline V gene are SGHRS and YFSETQ. CDR3 length equals 17 residues. As DNA, the CDR3 is TGCGCCAGCAGCAGTACACCCGGACAGACCTTAACGAACATTCAGTACTTC. Protein sequence: CASSSTPGQTLTNIQYF.

V and J are TRBV4-1 and TRBJ1-5; D is perhaps TRBD1 (6 bases). Trimming cost V 7 bases and J 3 bases, with 19 bases left between them. There are 16 residues in the CDR3. Looked up from germline, CDR1 is MGHRA and CDR2 is YSYEKL. The CDR3 here is CASTHRLGQINQPQHF. The CDR3 DNA reads TGCGCCAGCACCCATCGGCTAGGACAGATCAATCAGCCCCAGCATTTT.

This rearrangement joins TRBV7-6 to TRBJ2-1; no clear D. Between the trimmed V and J ends, which lost 5 bases and 6 bases, there was a span of 17 bases. Germline V lookup: CDR1 SGHVS, CDR2 FNYEAQ. CDR3 length equals 15 residues. CDR3 protein: CASSQDVVLGNEQFF. The CDR3, as DNA: TGTGCCAGCAGCCAGGACGTGGTGTTAGGCAATGAGCAGTTCTTC.

The chain has TRBV18 and TRBJ1-1; the D gene is possibly TRBD1 (5 bases). The ends were cut back, 3 bases at V and 1 base at J, with 18 bases in the middle. CDR1 is KGHSH, CDR2 LQKENI, per germline. The length of the CDR3 is 17 residues. The CDR3 nucleotides are TGTGCCAGCTCACCGTTGGGACTCCTGGGATCGAACACTGAAGCTTTCTTT. It codes for CASSPLGLLGSNTEAFF. The complete variable domain, with remaining parts taken from reference TRBV18 and TRBJ1-1, reads NAGVMQNPRHLVRRRGQEARLRCSPMKGHSHVYWYRQLPEEGLKFMVYLQKENIIDESGMPKERFSAEFPKEGPSILRIQQVVRGDSAAYFCASSPLGLLGSNTEAFFGQGTRLTVV.

This clone was detected only a few times. The rearrangement uses TRBV10-3 and TRBJ2-5; 7 bases align to TRBD1. From germline, CDR1 is ENHRY and CDR2 SYGVKD. The CDR3 extends over 20 amino acids. Unmatched junction bases numbered 23, after V lost 4 bases and J lost 3 bases. CDR3: CAISGTTGQSDRVTKETQYF. The CDR3 DNA is TGTGCCATCAGTGGCACCACGGGACAGTCCGATCGGGTTACAAAAGAGACCCAGTACTTC.

This clone was seen once. The chain combines TRBV4-1 with TRBJ1-1; perhaps TRBD1 as D (5 bases). This CDR3 has 14 amino acids. V dropped 2 bases and J dropped 6 bases, with 13 bases sitting between them. In germline, CDR1 is MGHRA, CDR2 YSYEKL. Here the CDR3 DNA reads TGCGCCAGCAGCCAACCTTCGGGACCGCCTGAAGCTTTCTTT. It is translated as CASSQPSGPPEAFF.

The chain joins TRBV28 to TRBJ2-1; TRBD1 agrees at 10 bases. The CDR3 is made up of 16 amino acids. CDR1 and CDR2 from the germline V gene are MDHEN and SYDVKM. The V and J ends lost 6 bases and 6 bases, in that order; junction bases with no gene match: 11. CDR3 coding DNA: TGTGCCAGCAGACCTCGACAGGGGGCAGGGGGCAATGAGCAGTTCTTC. Amino acid sequence: CASRPRQGAGGNEQFF.

The V call is TRBV5-5, the J call TRBJ1-1; D unresolved. The V end was cut by 3 bases, the J end by 1 base, with 10 bases between. Germline CDR1 is SGHKS and CDR2 is YYEKEE (reference sequence). The CDR3 spans 14 residues. Written as DNA, the CDR3 is TGTGCCAGCAGCTGGTTTTCGGCGAACACTGAAGCTTTCTTT. Residues: CASSWFSANTEAFF.

The chain couples TRBV30 to TRBJ1-1; D is unresolved. This CDR3 is 13 amino acids long. V was shortened by 1 base and J by 4 bases, with 10 bases between the two germline ends. Per germline, CDR1 GTSNPN and CDR2 SVGIG (reference sequence). The CDR3 DNA follows: TGTGCCTGGAGTGGGGCAATGGGCACTGAAGCTTTCTTT. Protein product: CAWSGAMGTEAFF.

The rearrangement uses TRBV6-6 and TRBJ2-5; TRBD1 might be the D (5 bases). Gene TRBJ2-7 matches the end of the DNA better, so the J call may be wrong. The germline CDR1 and CDR2 sequences are MNHNY and SVGAGI (reference sequence). CDR3 length: 12 residues. The CDR3 loop is CASSGLYYEQYF. In nucleotides, the CDR3 is TGTGCCAGCTCAGGGTTATACTACGAGCAGTACTTC.

This clone has just a few counts. V usage is TRBV15 and J usage is TRBJ1-6; TRBD1 is a possible D gene (6 bases). CDR1 and CDR2 (germline): LNHNV, YYDKDF (reference sequence). V was clipped by 4 bases and J by 10 bases, with 14 bases between them. The CDR3 runs to 14 residues. CDR3 amino acids: CATSTGEGASPLHF. The CDR3 DNA reads TGTGCCACCAGCACAGGGGAGGGTGCATCACCCCTCCACTTT.

The J gene is TRBJ1-5, the V gene TRBV19, with D unclear. This CDR3 is 12 amino acids long. Trimming removed 6 bases at V and 0 bases at J, with 3 bases between. Per germline, CDR1 LNHDA and CDR2 SQIVND (reference sequence). CDR3 DNA sequence: TGTGCCAGTAGGTATAGCAATCAGCCCCAGCATTTT. This sequence encodes CASRYSNQPQHF. Looking up the rest from reference TRBV19 and TRBJ1-5 gives the full variable domain: DGGITQSPKYLFRKEGQNVTLSCEQNLNHDAMYWYRQDPGQGLRLIYYSQIVNDFQKGDIAEGYSVSREKKESFPLTVTSAQKNPTAFYLCASRYSNQPQHFGDGTRLSIL.

The chain carries TRBV5-1 and TRBJ2-1, with D possibly matching TRBD1 (5 bases). The CDR3 length is 12 residues. Deletions cut 4 bases from V and 10 bases from J, with 12 bases between. CDR1 is SGHRS, CDR2 YFSETQ, per germline. CDR3 residues: CASSPGFEEQFF. The CDR3 DNA is TGCGCCAGCAGCCCAGGGTTTGAGGAGCAGTTCTTC.

J is TRBJ2-2 and V is TRBV7-9, with TRBD1 matching over 8 bases. The J segment lost 2 bases and the V segment lost 5 bases, leaving 7 bases of the junction unmatched. The CDR3 loop spans 16 amino acids. Germline loops: CDR1 SEHNR, CDR2 FQNEAQ (reference sequence). The CDR3: CASSVWGQENTGELFF. DNA for the CDR3: TGTGCCAGCAGCGTATGGGGACAGGAAAACACCGGGGAGCTGTTTTTT.

CDR3: CASSSAGTGEETQYF. In nucleotides, the CDR3 is TGTGCCAGCAGTTCCGCCGGGACAGGGGAGGAGACCCAGTACTTC. V usage is TRBV27 and J usage is TRBJ2-5; TRBD1 matches at 10 bases. The V segment lost 4 bases and the J segment 5 bases; nucleotides outside the gene matches: 7. CDR1 is MNHEY and CDR2 is SMNVEV in the germline V gene (reference sequence). The CDR3 runs to 15 residues.

Turning to this clone: This likely traces to a read error, being one base from a far larger clone. This chain links TRBV11-2 with TRBJ1-1; D unresolved. The length of the CDR3 is 12 residues. Trimming took 3 bases from V and 3 from J, leaving 5 bases between them. CDR1 and CDR2 from the germline V gene are SGHAT and FQNNGV. CDR3 bases: TGTGCCAGCAGCTTCGGGGACACTGAAGCTTTCTTT. Residues: CASSFGDTEAFF.

This chain joins TRBV7-9 and TRBJ2-1; unclear D gene. The CDR3 is 16 residues long. The germline CDR1 and CDR2 sequences are SEHNR and FQNEAQ (reference sequence). The V end lost 0 bases, the J end lost 0 bases, and 9 bases lay between the germline ends. The DNA for the CDR3 is TGTGCCAGCAGCTTAGCAGGCCCCAGCTCCTACAATGAGCAGTTCTTC. Amino acid sequence: CASSLAGPSSYNEQFF.

In this sample, this clone turned up a few times. The J gene is TRBJ1-1, the V gene TRBV5-1; unclear D gene. Trimming removed 0 bases at V and 5 bases at J, with 29 bases between. Germline-derived CDR1 and CDR2 are SGHRS and YFSETQ. The CDR3 contains 20 residues. CDR3: CASSLAESSTALVGRTEAFF. The CDR3 bases are TGCGCCAGCAGCTTGGCCGAATCTTCCACGGCTCTTGTGGGTCGAACTGAAGCTTTCTTT.

The J gene is TRBJ1-1, the V gene TRBV7-2, with 8 positions matching TRBD1. Germline CDR1 is SGHTA and CDR2 is FQGNSA. Losses at the gene ends were 4 bases for V and 3 bases for J; bases not matched to a gene: 4. CDR3 size: 14 residues. Here the CDR3 DNA reads TGTGCCAGCAGCTCCAGGGGGCCCTACACTGAAGCTTTCTTT. This encodes CASSSRGPYTEAFF.

V is TRBV15 and J is TRBJ2-5; 7 positions match TRBD2. The trim removed 5 bases at V and 4 bases at J, leaving 10 bases unmatched. This CDR3 has 15 residues. The germline gives CDR1 LNHNV, CDR2 YYDKDF (reference sequence). DNA of the CDR3: TGTGCCACCAGCCCCGGCCTGGGGGGGTCAGAGACCCAGTACTTC. Amino acids: CATSPGLGGSETQYF.